This TCR beta chain was captured in a study of graft-versus-host responses after intestinal transplantation. Study-wide context: After anti-thymocyte globulin induction, recipients took tacrolimus and steroids for roughly three years. Study-wide results and caveats: Within allografts, high graft-versus-host to host-versus-graft clonal ratios were seen among patients with graft-donor T cell macrochimerism. Ileal or blood samples showed some GvH clones first, and such clones were also found in recipient marrow.

About this clone itself: The antigen is undetermined.

Trimming took off 0 bases at V and 4 bases at J, with 7 bases between the two ends. There are 13 residues in the CDR3. CDR1 and CDR2 from the germline V gene are SGHTS and YDEGEE. Only in-frame clones appear in the TCRdb table, and some are missing; sequencing was by immunoSEQ multiplex PCR. The sample contains around 100,000 clones, 91% of which appear only once. The chain couples TRBV5-8 to TRBJ1-2; D unresolved. The TCR comes from a human donor who was the organ donor for an intestinal transplant. The specimen was unstimulated CD4+ T cells sorted from spleen or lymph node cells, collected before transplant. CDR3 protein: CASSLGGIYGYTF. The CDR3 coding sequence is TGTGCCAGCAGCTTGGGAGGGATCTATGGCTACACCTTC. Based on the CDR3 plus reference TRBV5-8 and TRBJ1-2, the full variable domain is EAGVTQSPTHLIKTRGQQATLRCSPISGHTSVYWYQQALGLGLQFLLWYDEGEERNRGNFPPRFSGRQFPNYSSELNVNALELEDSALYLCASSLGGIYGYTFGSGTRLTVV.